The 2 T cell receptor beta chains in this list originate from one sample, sequenced in a study of T cell repertoires in cytomegalovirus infection. TCRdb reprocessed the reads via MiXCR and lists one record per CDR3 protein. Here the sample spans approximately 180,000 distinct CDR3 sequences, approximately 17% being singletons. The sample taken for sequencing was CD8+ T cells from PBMCs. The source is a human donor in good health (CMV status not recorded). Some clones in this sample may be carry-over from other donors' samples.

The chain carries TRBV20-1 and TRBJ2-7; 14 bases map to TRBD2. The germline CDR1 and CDR2 sequences are DFQATT and SNEGSKA (reference sequence). The V and J ends lost 6 bases and 7 bases, in that order; junction bases with no gene match: 8. The CDR3 totals 14 residues. The CDR3 DNA reads as TGCAGTGCCGAGACTAGCGGGGGGGAGTGGGAGCAGTACTTC. This encodes CSAETSGGEWEQYF.

This clonotype was seen a handful of times. The rearrangement joins TRBV27 to TRBJ1-5; D not certain. Germline CDR1 is MNHEY and CDR2 is SMNVEV (reference sequence). V lost 2 bases and J 0 bases, leaving 11 bases between the germline ends. This CDR3 is built from 16 residues. For the CDR3, the DNA is TGTGCCAGCAGTTTAATTTGGCGGAATAGCAATCAGCCCCAGCATTTT. Residues: CASSLIWRNSNQPQHF.